This T cell receptor (beta chain) was recovered during a study of blood T cell repertoires in COVID-19. Looking at the study overall: Donors in the United States, Italy and Spain gave samples during acute or convalescent COVID-19. The analysed material was cDNA or gDNA that came from T cells, B-cell-depleted T cells, or PBMCs.

Authors' processing steps: Estimation of nucleated cell counts relied on the amplification of reference gene primers. Measured with immunoSEQ multiplex PCR; TCRdb has only the in-frame clones, and not every one. For V, J and clone size, that table is used; D and trimming come from the DNA. Of around 130,000 clones listed, roughly 90% are singletons. The trim removed 6 bases at V and 3 bases at J, leaving 13 bases unmatched. The CDR3 contains 16 residues. Germline V lookup: CDR1 MDHEN, CDR2 SYDVKM. The sample consisted of peripheral blood. This receptor was identified in a man in his sixties or seventies with active COVID-19. The genes are TRBV28 and TRBJ1-1, with 7 positions matching TRBD1. This CDR3 reads CASRASLTGMDTEAFF. For the CDR3, the DNA is TGTGCCAGCAGGGCCTCGCTGACAGGGATGGACACTGAAGCTTTCTTT.